The clone carrying this T cell receptor beta chain was recorded many times. Its cognate antigen is unknown. The read terminates 3 residues before the CDR3 end, so the remaining end is supplied by the germline J gene. This entry comes from a study of T cell clonality in common variable immunodeficiency. Generated by immunoSEQ multiplex PCR, the TCRdb table keeps only in-frame clones and is missing some. Recorded here are about 39,000 clones, none singletons. Study-level points and caveats: What drives increased CVID clonality needs T cell subpopulation sequencing. In common variable immunodeficiency, TCR beta chains reportedly carried fewer deletions and N-nucleotide insertions. CVID subjects had higher TCRbeta clonality than healthy controls, most marked in about a third. Compared with controls, CVID subjects had fewer shared TCRbeta clones.

Germline V CDR1 and CDR2: DFQATT, SNEGSKA (reference sequence). This CDR3 contains 13 residues. The V gene lost 3 bases and the J gene lost 4 bases, with 13 bases spanning the gap. The V call is TRBV20-1, the J call TRBJ2-7; D unresolved. This clonotype originated in a person between 18 and 70 years old in good health. Source material: peripheral blood mononuclear cells. The CDR3 loop reads CSASQVVNYEQYF. The CDR3 bases that were read are TGCAGTGCTAGTCAGGTCGTTAATTACGAG.